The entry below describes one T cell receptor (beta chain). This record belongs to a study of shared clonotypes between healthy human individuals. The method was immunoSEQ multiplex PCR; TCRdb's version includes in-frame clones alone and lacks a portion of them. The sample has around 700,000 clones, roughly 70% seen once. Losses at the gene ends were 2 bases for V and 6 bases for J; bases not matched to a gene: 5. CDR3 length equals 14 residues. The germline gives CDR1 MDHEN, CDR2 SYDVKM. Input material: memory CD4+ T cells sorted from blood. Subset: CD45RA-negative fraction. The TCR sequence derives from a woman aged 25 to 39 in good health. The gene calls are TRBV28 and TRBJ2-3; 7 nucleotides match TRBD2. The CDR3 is CASSLGLAVDTQYF. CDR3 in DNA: TGTGCCAGCAGTTTAGGGCTAGCGGTGGATACGCAGTATTTT.